A single sample is the source of the 11 T cell receptor beta chains below, sequenced in a study of OX40 agonist ivuxolimab in advanced cancers. Libraries came from the immunoSEQ multiplex PCR assay. TCRdb mirrors the immuneACCESS table, restricted to in-frame sequences. Some clones are absent from its copies; in checked studies, under half trace to an unresolved V gene, and the reason for the others is unknown. For this sample there are approximately 35,000 clones; approximately 89% appear just once. Jointly, the top ten make up 36% of the sample. Sequenced here: CD4+ or CD8+ T cells sorted from blood, sampled in a trial of the OX40 agonist ivuxolimab. Every receptor here comes from an adult with an advanced solid tumor such as melanoma, head and neck, liver or kidney cancer.

V is TRBV7-9 and J is TRBJ1-3; D not certain. V was trimmed by 5 bases and J by 4 bases, leaving 15 bases between them. Germline V gene sequence: CDR1 SEHNR, CDR2 FQNEAQ (reference sequence). The length of the CDR3 is 15 residues. The CDR3: CASSQYTEFGNTIYF. CDR3 bases: TGTGCCAGCAGCCAGTACACAGAATTCGGAAACACCATATATTTT.

The chain uses TRBV7-9 and TRBJ2-1, with D possibly being TRBD1 or TRBD2 (5 bases each). The ends were cut back, 2 bases at V and 5 bases at J, with 16 bases in the middle. In germline, CDR1 is SEHNR, CDR2 FQNEAQ (reference sequence). The CDR3 consists of 16 residues. The CDR3 sequence: CASSLTPVRGDNEQFF. The CDR3 DNA reads TGTGCCAGCAGCTTAACCCCGGTTAGGGGAGACAATGAGCAGTTCTTC. The variable domain in full, with the rest retrieved from reference TRBV7-9 and TRBJ2-1, is DTGVSQNPRHKITKRGQNVTFRCDPISEHNRLYWYRQTLGQGPEFLTYFQNEAQLEKSRLLSDRFSAERPKGSFSTLEIQRTEQGDSAMYLCASSLTPVRGDNEQFFGPGTRLTVL.

The chain joins TRBV10-2 to TRBJ2-7; 7 positions match TRBD1. Trimming took 2 bases from V and 4 from J; bases not matched to a gene: 5. This CDR3 spans 14 amino acids. CDR1 is WSHSY and CDR2 is SAAADI in the germline V gene. The CDR3 region is CASSEPGQNYEQYF. In DNA, the CDR3 is TGCGCCAGCAGTGAGCCGGGACAGAATTACGAGCAGTACTTC.

The chain employs TRBV5-4 and TRBJ2-5; the D gene is possibly TRBD2 (6 bases). This CDR3 has 13 residues. Germline CDR1 SGHNT, CDR2 YYREEE (reference sequence). Trimming left V 2 bases short and J 3 bases short, with 8 bases between. CDR3 sequence (DNA): TGTGCCAGCAGCTTTTGGGGGGAAGAGACCCAGTACTTC. Its protein product is CASSFWGEETQYF.

The rearrangement joins TRBV2 to TRBJ2-1; TRBD2 is a possible D gene (6 bases). The CDR3 length is 15 residues. Germline CDR1 reads SNHLY; CDR2 reads FYNNEI. V was cut by 4 bases and J by 9 bases, with 19 bases left in between. The CDR3 loop reads CASSGGILGGGEQFF. The DNA of the CDR3 is TGTGCCAGCAGTGGAGGGATCCTCGGGGGTGGTGAGCAGTTCTTC. Full variable domain (missing parts from reference TRBV2 and TRBJ2-1): EPEVTQTPSHQVTQMGQEVILRCVPISNHLYFYWYRQILGQKVEFLVSFYNNEISEKSEIFDDQFSVERPDGSNFTLKIRSTKLEDSAMYFCASSGGILGGGEQFFGPGTRLTVL.

The count of this clone is one. This chain joins TRBV5-1 and TRBJ2-7, with D possibly TRBD1 on 6 matching bases. This CDR3 comprises 14 residues. V was trimmed by 1 base and J by 4 bases, leaving 12 bases between them. CDR1 is SGHRS, CDR2 YFSETQ, per germline. CDR3 residues: CASSLHREGYEQYF. In DNA form, the CDR3 reads TGCGCCAGCAGCTTGCACAGGGAAGGATACGAGCAGTACTTC. Using reference TRBV5-1 and TRBJ2-7 for the parts outside the CDR3, the full variable domain is KAGVTQTPRYLIKTRGQQVTLSCSPISGHRSVSWYQQTPGQGLQFLFEYFSETQRNKGNFPGRFSGRQFSNSRSEMNVSTLELGDSALYLCASSLHREGYEQYFGPGTRLTVT.

The J gene is TRBJ2-1, the V gene TRBV6-1; no definite D call. The CDR3 is 13 residues long. V was clipped by 8 bases and J by 3 bases, with 11 bases between them. In germline, CDR1 is MNHNS, CDR2 SASEGT. The CDR3 coding sequence is TGTGCCAGCTCCTCCTCCGGCTACAATGAGCAGTTCTTC. As protein: CASSSSGYNEQFF.

The sample holds a few counts of this clone. V gene TRBV9 combines with J gene TRBJ2-7, with D uncertain. Trimming took off 0 bases at V and 3 bases at J, with 4 bases between the two ends. The CDR3 sequence is 12 residues long. Per germline, CDR1 SGDLS and CDR2 YYNGEE. The CDR3: CASSVDSYEQYF. In nucleotides, the CDR3 is TGTGCCAGCAGCGTAGACAGCTACGAGCAGTACTTC. Drawing the rest from reference TRBV9 and TRBJ2-7, the complete variable domain is DSGVTQTPKHLITATGQRVTLRCSPRSGDLSVYWYQQSLDQGLQFLIQYYNGEERAKGNILERFSAQQFPDLHSELNLSSLELGDSALYFCASSVDSYEQYFGPGTRLTVT.

This clone has a single count. The chain joins TRBV5-4 to TRBJ2-7; TRBD1 or TRBD2 may be the D gene (5 bases each). There are 14 residues in the CDR3. Per the germline V gene, CDR1 is SGHNT and CDR2 is YYREEE (reference sequence). V was trimmed by 4 bases and J by 5 bases, leaving 16 bases between them. In DNA, the CDR3 is TGTGCCAGCAGCAATCCGGAGGCAGGGCACGAGCAGTACTTC. Its protein product is CASSNPEAGHEQYF.

This chain links TRBV2 with TRBJ2-2; the D gene could be TRBD1 or TRBD2 (5 bases each). This CDR3 has 14 amino acids. Trimming stripped 3 bases from V and 3 bases from J, with 8 bases between. Looked up from germline, CDR1 is SNHLY and CDR2 is FYNNEI. The CDR3 loop reads CASSETADTGELFF. In DNA, the CDR3 is TGTGCCAGCAGTGAGACAGCGGACACCGGGGAGCTGTTTTTT.

This chain joins TRBV2 and TRBJ1-2; the D gene is possibly TRBD1 (5 bases). The CDR3 is 14 amino acids. Germline CDR1 reads SNHLY; CDR2 reads FYNNEI. The V gene lost 1 base and the J gene lost 2 bases, with 8 bases spanning the gap. DNA for the CDR3: TGTGCCAGCAGTGAAGACAGGATGAACTATGGCTACACCTTC. This sequence encodes CASSEDRMNYGYTF.